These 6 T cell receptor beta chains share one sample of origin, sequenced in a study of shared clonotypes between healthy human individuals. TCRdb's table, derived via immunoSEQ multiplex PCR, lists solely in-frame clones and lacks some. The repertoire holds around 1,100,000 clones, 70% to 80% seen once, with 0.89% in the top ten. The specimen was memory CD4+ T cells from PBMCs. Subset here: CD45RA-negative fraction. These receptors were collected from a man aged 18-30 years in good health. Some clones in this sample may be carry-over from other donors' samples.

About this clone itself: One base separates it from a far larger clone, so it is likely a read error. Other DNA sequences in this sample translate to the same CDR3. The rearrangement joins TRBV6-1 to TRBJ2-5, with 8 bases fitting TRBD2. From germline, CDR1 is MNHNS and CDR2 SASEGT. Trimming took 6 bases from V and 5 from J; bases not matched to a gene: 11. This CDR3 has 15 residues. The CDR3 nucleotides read TGTGCCAGCAGGATCACACGGGAGGGGTGGGAGACCCAGTACTTC. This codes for CASRITREGWETQYF.

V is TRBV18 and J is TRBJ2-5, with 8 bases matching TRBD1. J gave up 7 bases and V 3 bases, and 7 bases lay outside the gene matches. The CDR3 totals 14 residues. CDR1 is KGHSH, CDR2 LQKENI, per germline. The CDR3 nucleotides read TGTGCCAGCTCACCGACAGGGGCCCAGGGGACCCAGTACTTC. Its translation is CASSPTGAQGTQYF. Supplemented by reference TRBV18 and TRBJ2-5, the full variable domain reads NAGVMQNPRHLVRRRGQEARLRCSPMKGHSHVYWYRQLPEEGLKFMVYLQKENIIDESGMPKERFSAEFPKEGPSILRIQQVVRGDSAAYFCASSPTGAQGTQYFGPGTRLLVL.

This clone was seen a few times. The CDR3 region is CASNQREGRQYF. CDR3 DNA: TGCGCCAGCAACCAGCGGGAGGGGAGGCAGTACTTC. The rearrangement links TRBV5-1 to TRBJ2-7, with 10 bases that match TRBD2. With 6 bases clipped from V and 9 bases from J, the junction kept 6 bases outside the gene matches. The germline V gene encodes CDR1 SGHRS and CDR2 YFSETQ. CDR3 length equals 12 residues. Full variable domain (outside the CDR3, taken from reference TRBV5-1 and TRBJ2-7): KAGVTQTPRYLIKTRGQQVTLSCSPISGHRSVSWYQQTPGQGLQFLFEYFSETQRNKGNFPGRFSGRQFSNSRSEMNVSTLELGDSALYLCASNQREGRQYFGPGTRLTVT.

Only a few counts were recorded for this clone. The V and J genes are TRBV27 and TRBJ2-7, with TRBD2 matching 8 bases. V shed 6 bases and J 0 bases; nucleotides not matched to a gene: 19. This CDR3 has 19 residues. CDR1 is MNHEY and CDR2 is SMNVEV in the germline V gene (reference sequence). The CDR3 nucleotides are TGTGCCAGCAGACCCGCAGACCCTGGGTGGAGCGGGAGCTCCTACGAGCAGTACTTC. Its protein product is CASRPADPGWSGSSYEQYF.

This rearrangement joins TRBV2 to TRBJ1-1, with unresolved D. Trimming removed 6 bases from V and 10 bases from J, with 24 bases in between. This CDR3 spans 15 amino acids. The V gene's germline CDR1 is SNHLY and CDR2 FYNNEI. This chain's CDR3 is CASSSEQVLLSGAFF. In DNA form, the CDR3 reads TGTGCCAGCAGCTCCGAGCAGGTCCTTCTGAGCGGAGCTTTCTTT.

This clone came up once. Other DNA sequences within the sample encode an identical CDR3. The CDR3 bases are TGCAGCGTTAGCGGGACCTACAATGAGCAGTTCTTC. It yields the protein CSVSGTYNEQFF. The chain links TRBV29-1 to TRBJ2-1, with 7 positions matching TRBD2. The V gene's germline CDR1 is SQVTM and CDR2 ANQGSEA. The ends lost 5 bases at V and 2 bases at J; junction bases unmatched: 0. The CDR3 totals 12 residues.